These T cell receptor beta chains were read from a single sample in a study of T cells after yellow fever vaccination. TCRdb re-analysed the 5' RACE reads in MiXCR, keeping a single row per CDR3 protein. The sample includes some 350,000 distinct CDR3 sequences, over 3.5% of them seen just once. The sequencing used PBMCs, collected 5 days after the yellow fever booster vaccination. These receptors were collected from a man aged 18 to 30 who received the YFV17D yellow fever vaccine. CDR3s include the opening cysteine and the closing phenylalanine or tryptophan. The D gene is left open where the match is weak. Clone size is given for some rows only: seen once, a few or many times, or a class if the clone is expanded.

.	TRBV5-5	.	14	TRBJ1-2	CASSSNVNNYGYTF	TGTGCCAGCAGCTCTAACGTTAATAACTATGGCTACACCTTC
.	TRBV27	TRBD1	14	TRBJ1-5	CASSDRGPHQPQHF	TGTGCCAGCAGTGACAGGGGGCCTCATCAGCCCCAGCATTTT
few	TRBV30	TRBD1	13	TRBJ1-2	CAWSLGQTYGYTF	TGTGCCTGGAGTCTGGGACAGACCTATGGCTACACCTTC
.	TRBV4-1	.	13	TRBJ2-5	CASSQAPQGAQYF	TGCGCCAGCAGCCAAGCCCCACAGGGAGCCCAGTACTTC
many	TRBV7-6	TRBD1	14	TRBJ2-7	CASSLVPGQAEQYF	TGTGCCAGCAGCTTAGTCCCGGGACAGGCAGAGCAGTACTTC
many	TRBV6-6	.	12	TRBJ1-5	CASSYLDQPQHF	TGTGCCAGCAGTTACTTAGATCAGCCCCAGCATTTT
many	TRBV20-1	TRBD2	15	TRBJ2-1	CSAPAGGGLYNEQFF	TGCAGTGCCCCCGCGGGCGGGGGATTATACAATGAGCAGTTCTTC
.	TRBV27	.	15	TRBJ1-1	CASSPRRIPDTEAFF	TGTGCCAGCAGTCCCCGACGGATCCCGGACACTGAAGCTTTCTTT
.	TRBV6-6	.	14	TRBJ2-1	CASSYTSRGDEQFF	TGTGCCAGCAGTTACACTAGTAGGGGCGATGAGCAGTTCTTC
.	TRBV6-5	TRBD1	16	TRBJ2-5	CASSYSSARGLETQYF	TGTGCCAGCAGTTACTCTTCGGCCAGGGGGCTTGAGACCCAGTACTTC
few	TRBV24-1	.	16	TRBJ2-5	CATSDFRQLSQETQYF	TGTGCCACCAGTGATTTCCGACAGTTAAGCCAAGAGACCCAGTACTTC
many	TRBV11-2	.	12	TRBJ1-4	CASNRQNEKLFF	TGTGCCAGCAATCGACAGAATGAAAAACTGTTTTTT
few	TRBV4-3	.	14	TRBJ2-3	CASSQDGRGYTQYF	TGCGCCAGCAGCCAAGATGGTCGGGGGTATACGCAGTATTTT
few	TRBV6-6	.	14	TRBJ1-6	CASSSTAPFSPLHF	TGTGCCAGCAGTTCGACAGCGCCGTTTTCACCCCTCCACTTT
few	TRBV11-2	TRBD1	15	TRBJ1-2	CASSSGGGQGYGYTF	TGTGCCAGCAGCTCAGGAGGGGGCCAGGGCTATGGCTACACCTTC
many	TRBV6-1	.	14	TRBJ1-1	CATLGLLLATEAFF	TGTGCCACTTTAGGGTTACTTCTTGCCACTGAAGCTTTCTTT
.	TRBV28	.	15	TRBJ1-5	CASSFMGGSNQPQHF	TGTGCCAGCAGTTTCATGGGGGGTAGCAATCAGCCCCAGCATTTT
few	TRBV4-1	.	13	TRBJ1-4	CASSQNNGWERFF	TGCGCCAGCAGCCAAAATAATGGATGGGAGCGGTTTTTT
few	TRBV5-1	TRBD1	17	TRBJ1-2	CASSFADRGAYHYGYTF	TGCGCCAGCAGTTTCGCAGACAGGGGCGCGTATCACTATGGCTACACCTTC
.	TRBV5-5	.	13	TRBJ1-1	CASSVQINTEAFF	TGTGCCAGCAGCGTCCAGATTAACACTGAAGCTTTCTTT
.	TRBV5-1	.	13	TRBJ1-2	CASNIGNNYGYTF	TGCGCCAGCAATATAGGCAACAACTATGGCTACACCTTC
few	TRBV5-1	.	14	TRBJ1-1	CASSLAGTNTEAFF	TGCGCCAGCAGCTTGGCAGGGACGAACACTGAAGCTTTCTTT
.	TRBV20-1	.	14	TRBJ1-6	CSARDVGGRSPLHF	TGCAGTGCTAGAGACGTGGGGGGACGGTCACCCCTCCACTTT
few	TRBV5-6	.	11	TRBJ2-1	CASSLEQGQFF	TGTGCCAGCAGCTTGGAACAGGGGCAGTTCTTC
few	TRBV5-1	.	13	TRBJ1-2	CASSLEYPDGYTF	TGCGCCAGCAGCTTGGAATATCCGGATGGCTACACCTTC
few	TRBV24-1	.	14	TRBJ2-7	CATSDPTNPYEQYF	TGTGCCACCAGTGACCCAACCAACCCCTACGAGCAGTACTTC